These 18 T cell receptor beta chains share one sample of origin, sequenced in a study of blood T cell repertoires in COVID-19. TCRdb's copy holds only in-frame clones and misses some; the assay was immunoSEQ multiplex PCR. Of approximately 160,000 clones in the sample, over 75% were seen once. The sample was peripheral blood. The source of these receptors is a man aged 55 to 70 who had recovered from COVID-19.

This rearrangement joins TRBV19 to TRBJ2-7, with D possibly being TRBD1 (6 bases). The CDR3 has 12 amino acids. V lost 6 bases, J lost 5 bases, and 11 bases lay in between. Germline lookup yields CDR1 LNHDA and CDR2 SQIVND (reference sequence). The CDR3 nucleotides are TGTGCCAGTAGCGGGGCAGGGGACGAGCAGTACTTC. Protein: CASSGAGDEQYF.

This chain links TRBV7-2 with TRBJ2-1, with D possibly being TRBD1 (5 bases). Germline V lookup: CDR1 SGHTA, CDR2 FQGNSA. The CDR3 sequence is 14 residues long. Deletions cut 5 bases from V and 5 bases from J, with 13 bases between. This CDR3 reads CASSPGAGHNEQFF. CDR3 coding DNA: TGTGCCAGCAGCCCTGGGGCAGGCCACAATGAGCAGTTCTTC.

The chain joins TRBV7-8 to TRBJ1-6; D gene uncertain. The V gene lost 4 bases and the J gene lost 9 bases, with 10 bases spanning the gap. CDR1 and CDR2 from the germline V gene are SGHVS and FQNEAQ. The CDR3 is 13 amino acids. The CDR3 DNA is TGTGCCAGCAGCTCTCCTCAGATTTCACCCCTCCACTTT. Amino acids: CASSSPQISPLHF. Full variable domain (remainder filled in from reference TRBV7-8 and TRBJ1-6): GAGVSQSPRYKVAKRGQDVALRCDPISGHVSLFWYQQALGQGPEFLTYFQNEAQLDKSGLPSDRFFAERPEGSVSTLKIQRTQQEDSAVYLCASSSPQISPLHFGNGTRLTVT.

The chain employs TRBV6-6 and TRBJ1-1; a weak D match, TRBD1 (6 bases). The CDR3 length is 15 residues. The germline V and J ends were trimmed by 4 bases and 4 bases, with 16 bases remaining between them. Germline lookup yields CDR1 MNHNY and CDR2 SVGAGI (reference sequence). The CDR3 protein is CASSSTGTSVTEAFF. The DNA of the CDR3 is TGTGCCAGCAGTTCGACCGGGACAAGCGTCACTGAAGCTTTCTTT.

This clone was seen only a few times. The V and J genes are TRBV12-5 and TRBJ2-7; D possibly corresponds to TRBD1 (6 bases). From germline, CDR1 is LGHNT and CDR2 FRNRAP. V was pared by 2 bases and J by 5 bases, with 19 bases between. This CDR3 contains 16 residues. In nucleotides, the CDR3 is TGTGCTAGTGGTTTGTCAATAACCACAGGGTCCCACGAGCAGTACTTC. Translation: CASGLSITTGSHEQYF. The full variable domain, completed using reference TRBV12-5 and TRBJ2-7, is DARVTQTPRHKVTEMGQEVTMRCQPILGHNTVFWYRQTMMQGLELLAYFRNRAPLDDSGMPKDRFSAEMPDATLATLKIQPSEPRDSAVYFCASGLSITTGSHEQYFGPGTRLTVT.

With respect to this clone: Other DNA variants within this sample encode the same CDR3. This chain links TRBV14 with TRBJ1-2; maybe TRBD1 (5 bases). This CDR3 has 13 amino acids. Germline assignment: CDR1 SGHDN and CDR2 FVKESK. Trimming cost V 2 bases and J 3 bases, with 7 bases left between them. CDR3 sequence (DNA): TGTGCCAGCAGCCAACAGGGTTACTATGGCTACACCTTC. Translated: CASSQQGYYGYTF.

The rearrangement joins TRBV7-9 to TRBJ1-6; TRBD1 matches at 7 bases. Germline values: CDR1 SEHNR, CDR2 FQNEAQ (reference sequence). V dropped 3 bases and J dropped 5; count of bases not matched to a gene: 1. This CDR3 contains 14 residues. The CDR3, as DNA: TGTGCCAGCAGCTTTGGGACAGATAATTCACCCCTCCACTTT. Protein: CASSFGTDNSPLHF.

This chain links TRBV18 with TRBJ2-5, with no clear D. Deletions cut 3 bases from V and 1 base from J, with 9 bases between. The CDR3 is made up of 14 amino acids. Germline V gene lookup returns CDR1 KGHSH and CDR2 LQKENI. CDR3 nucleotide sequence: TGTGCCAGCTCACCGGGCAGTTCCCAAGAGACCCAGTACTTC. Translation: CASSPGSSQETQYF. The full variable domain, its missing parts supplied by reference TRBV18 and TRBJ2-5, is NAGVMQNPRHLVRRRGQEARLRCSPMKGHSHVYWYRQLPEEGLKFMVYLQKENIIDESGMPKERFSAEFPKEGPSILRIQQVVRGDSAAYFCASSPGSSQETQYFGPGTRLLVL.

The J gene is TRBJ2-3, the V gene TRBV19, with 12 bases aligning to TRBD2. The CDR3 is 15 amino acids. Looked up from germline, CDR1 is LNHDA and CDR2 is SQIVND (reference sequence). After removal of 5 bases from V and 3 bases from J, the junction contained 3 bases not matched to a gene. In DNA, the CDR3 is TGTGCCAGTAGTGGTGGGACTAGCGGGACAGATACGCAGTATTTT. Translation: CASSGGTSGTDTQYF. Full variable domain (outside the CDR3, taken from reference TRBV19 and TRBJ2-3): DGGITQSPKYLFRKEGQNVTLSCEQNLNHDAMYWYRQDPGQGLRLIYYSQIVNDFQKGDIAEGYSVSREKKESFPLTVTSAQKNPTAFYLCASSGGTSGTDTQYFGPGTRLTVL.

This clone was seen once. This chain joins TRBV6-1 and TRBJ1-2, with 8 bases aligning to TRBD1. This CDR3 contains 14 residues. V lost 1 base, J lost 8 bases, and 6 bases stayed unmatched. The germline V gene has CDR1 MNHNS and CDR2 SASEGT. CDR3: CASSEDWTGQGYTF. The CDR3 DNA sequence: TGTGCCAGCAGTGAAGATTGGACAGGGCAAGGCTACACCTTC.

This clone came up a few times. V is TRBV9 and J is TRBJ2-2; perhaps TRBD1 as D (5 bases). CDR1 and CDR2 (germline): SGDLS, YYNGEE. Trimming left V 8 bases short and J 2 bases short, with 7 bases between. The CDR3 length is 12 residues. The CDR3 bases are TGTGCCAGTGGACAAAACACCGGGGAGCTGTTTTTT. This gives the protein CASGQNTGELFF.

J is TRBJ2-3 and V is TRBV18; 7 nucleotides match TRBD2. Germline values: CDR1 KGHSH, CDR2 LQKENI. The CDR3 totals 15 residues. J lost 3 bases, V lost 2 bases, and 5 bases had no gene match. DNA for the CDR3: TGTGCCAGCTCACCAATAGGGACTACGACAGATACGCAGTATTTT. It yields the protein CASSPIGTTTDTQYF.

The rearrangement joins TRBV27 to TRBJ2-3; TRBD2 aligns across 10 bases. The CDR3 is made up of 15 amino acids. Germline lookup yields CDR1 MNHEY and CDR2 SMNVEV (reference sequence). With V trimmed by 2 bases and J by 6 bases, 5 bases remained unmatched. For the CDR3, the DNA is TGTGCCAGCAGTTTAGGTAGCGGGGGGTTTGATACGCAGTATTTT. Protein: CASSLGSGGFDTQYF.

The chain carries TRBV9 and TRBJ2-5; 11 nucleotides align to TRBD2. The CDR3 is 16 residues long. Germline lookup yields CDR1 SGDLS and CDR2 YYNGEE. V shed 2 bases and J 4 bases; nucleotides not matched to a gene: 7. CDR3 nucleotide sequence: TGTGCCAGCAGCGTTTCTAGCGGGGGGCGGAGAGAGACCCAGTACTTC. This sequence encodes CASSVSSGGRRETQYF.

The chain carries TRBV6-5 and TRBJ1-4; 7 bases align to TRBD1. CDR1 MNHEY and CDR2 SVGAGI come from the germline V gene. With V trimmed by 4 bases and J by 3 bases, 5 bases remained unmatched. The CDR3 length is 15 residues. The CDR3 nucleotides read TGTGCCAGCAGTTCGGGGACAGAAGCTAATGAAAAACTGTTTTTT. Encoded protein: CASSSGTEANEKLFF.

This sequence joins TRBV18 and TRBJ2-3; 7 bases map to TRBD1. Unmatched junction bases numbered 8, after V lost 3 bases and J lost 2 bases. Germline values: CDR1 KGHSH, CDR2 LQKENI. The CDR3 is 16 residues long. DNA of the CDR3: TGTGCCAGCTCACCGAGGACAGGCTTTTTCACAGATACGCAGTATTTT. Protein: CASSPRTGFFTDTQYF. Filled out from reference TRBV18 and TRBJ2-3, the complete variable domain reads NAGVMQNPRHLVRRRGQEARLRCSPMKGHSHVYWYRQLPEEGLKFMVYLQKENIIDESGMPKERFSAEFPKEGPSILRIQQVVRGDSAAYFCASSPRTGFFTDTQYFGPGTRLTVL.

The V gene is TRBV24-1, the J gene TRBJ2-5, with 7 bases lining up with TRBD1. V lost 3 bases and J lost 3; bases outside the gene matches: 6. Germline lookup yields CDR1 KGHDR and CDR2 SFDVKD. This CDR3 is 15 amino acids long. For the CDR3, the DNA is TGTGCCACCAGTGATGTACAGGGGCGGGAAGAGACCCAGTACTTC. Translating it yields CATSDVQGREETQYF.

V and J are TRBV14 and TRBJ1-2; no firm D call. This CDR3 contains 13 residues. V lost 0 bases and J lost 5, with 7 bases in between. From germline, CDR1 is SGHDN and CDR2 FVKESK. The CDR3 here is CASSQDREYGYTF. The CDR3 DNA reads TGTGCCAGCAGCCAAGATCGAGAATATGGCTACACCTTC.